The 27 T cell receptor beta chains reported below all come from one sample, sequenced in a study of shared clonotypes between healthy human individuals (dated by TCRdb to about 2020). For the CD8 naive samples, CD45RO-negative cells were positively selected for CCR7, yielding a CD45RA+CCR7+ population from which TemRA cells were excluded. The library was generated by the immunoSEQ multiplex PCR assay. TCRdb took this table from immuneACCESS and kept in-frame rearrangements with V and J called. Such tables lack part of the clones; where checked against another copy, unresolved V genes explain under half of the gap, and the rest is unexplained. The sample profile shows about 580,000 clones; 98% of them were found once. More than 0.3% of the sample goes to the ten largest clones. Sequencing used naive CD8+ T cells sorted from blood. Taken with the paper, the label for cell subset or site translates to: CD45RA+CCR7+. These receptors were collected from a man aged 30 to 39 in good health.

The V call is TRBV29-1, the J call TRBJ2-6; D perhaps matches TRBD1 (6 bases). Between the trimmed V and J ends, which lost 0 bases and 2 bases, there was a span of 26 bases. The CDR3 runs to 21 residues. From germline, CDR1 is SQVTM and CDR2 ANQGSEA. CDR3 in DNA: TGCAGCGTTGAAGAACTCCCACCTCGGGTAGGGGGTAACGCTGGGGCCAACGTCCTGACTTTC. Translated: CSVEELPPRVGGNAGANVLTF.

The chain uses TRBV19 and TRBJ1-5; a weak D match, TRBD1 (5 bases). The CDR3 is made up of 15 amino acids. Trimming shortened V by 5 bases and J by 1 base, and 12 bases separated the two germline ends. CDR1 LNHDA and CDR2 SQIVND come from the germline V gene (reference sequence). The CDR3 loop is CASSERGWSNQPQHF. The CDR3 nucleotides read TGTGCCAGTAGTGAGAGGGGTTGGAGCAATCAGCCCCAGCATTTT.

This chain uses TRBV7-8 with TRBJ2-3; the D is unclear. Germline loops: CDR1 SGHVS, CDR2 FQNEAQ. The V end was cut by 2 bases, the J end by 3 bases, with 12 bases between. The CDR3 is made up of 15 amino acids. CDR3 sequence (DNA): TGTGCCAGCAGCTTACTCGAGAGGTGGACAGATACGCAGTATTTT. Translation: CASSLLERWTDTQYF.

V and J are TRBV7-8 and TRBJ2-2; maybe TRBD2 (5 bases). V was clipped by 3 bases and J by 7 bases, with 12 bases between them. The CDR3 spans 14 residues. Germline CDR1 is SGHVS and CDR2 is FQNEAQ. This chain's CDR3 is CASSFSGLDGELFF. The CDR3 DNA reads TGTGCCAGCAGCTTCAGCGGACTCGACGGGGAGCTGTTTTTT.

The sample holds one count of this clone. The gene calls are TRBV5-8 and TRBJ2-7; maybe TRBD2 (6 bases). CDR3 length: 14 amino acids. Germline V gene lookup returns CDR1 SGHTS and CDR2 YDEGEE. Trimming removed 0 bases at V and 6 bases at J, with 13 bases between. CDR3 protein: CASSLGGGYAEQYF. The DNA of the CDR3 is TGTGCCAGCAGCTTGGGTGGGGGGTATGCCGAGCAGTACTTC.

This chain uses TRBV9 with TRBJ1-4; 7 bases align to TRBD1. This CDR3 region has 16 residues. V shed 0 bases and J 10 bases; nucleotides not matched to a gene: 12. Germline CDR1 is SGDLS and CDR2 is YYNGEE. The chain's CDR3 is CASSVATGVDSGKLFF. The CDR3 DNA is TGTGCCAGCAGCGTAGCTACAGGGGTGGACAGTGGAAAACTGTTTTTT.

The rearrangement joins TRBV7-9 to TRBJ2-2, with TRBD2 identical over 8 bases. From germline, CDR1 is SEHNR and CDR2 FQNEAQ (reference sequence). The CDR3 covers 15 residues. The J segment lost 3 bases and the V segment lost 5 bases, leaving 5 bases of the junction unmatched. CDR3 DNA: TGTGCCAGCAGCCTACGGGAGGGTTACACCGGGGAGCTGTTTTTT. Protein product: CASSLREGYTGELFF. Supplemented by reference TRBV7-9 and TRBJ2-2, the full variable domain reads DTGVSQNPRHKITKRGQNVTFRCDPISEHNRLYWYRQTLGQGPEFLTYFQNEAQLEKSRLLSDRFSAERPKGSFSTLEIQRTEQGDSAMYLCASSLREGYTGELFFGEGSRLTVL.

J is TRBJ2-7 and V is TRBV5-1, with TRBD1 matching 8 bases. The CDR3 contains 16 residues. The germline V gene encodes CDR1 SGHRS and CDR2 YFSETQ. The V segment lost 4 bases and the J segment 0 bases; nucleotides outside the gene matches: 9. The CDR3 sequence is CASSGRGQASSYEQYF. CDR3 DNA: TGCGCCAGCAGCGGACGGGGACAGGCCAGCTCCTACGAGCAGTACTTC. Supplemented by reference TRBV5-1 and TRBJ2-7, the full variable domain reads KAGVTQTPRYLIKTRGQQVTLSCSPISGHRSVSWYQQTPGQGLQFLFEYFSETQRNKGNFPGRFSGRQFSNSRSEMNVSTLELGDSALYLCASSGRGQASSYEQYFGPGTRLTVT.

This chain uses TRBV5-4 with TRBJ2-2, with 9 bases aligning to TRBD1. Unmatched junction bases numbered 5, after V lost 4 bases and J lost 7 bases. The CDR3 covers 14 residues. CDR1 is SGHNT, CDR2 YYREEE, per germline (reference sequence). The CDR3 region is CASSHGTGFGELFF. DNA of the CDR3: TGTGCCAGCAGCCACGGGACAGGGTTCGGGGAGCTGTTTTTT. Drawing the rest from reference TRBV5-4 and TRBJ2-2, the complete variable domain is ETGVTQSPTHLIKTRGQQVTLRCSSQSGHNTVSWYQQALGQGPQFIFQYYREEENGRGNFPPRFSGLQFPNYSSELNVNALELDDSALYLCASSHGTGFGELFFGEGSRLTVL.

This chain links TRBV27 with TRBJ2-7; no reliable D call. The CDR3 has 14 amino acids. Germline V gene data show CDR1 as MNHEY and CDR2 as SMNVEV (reference sequence). V dropped 3 bases and J dropped 2 bases, with 11 bases sitting between them. The CDR3 nucleotides read TGTGCCAGCAGTTTTAACGAAAAGGCCTACGAGCAGTACTTC. Translating gives CASSFNEKAYEQYF.

The sample holds one count of this clone. Other nucleotide sequences in the sample specify the same CDR3. The V and J genes are TRBV7-9 and TRBJ1-1; TRBD1 is a possible D gene (5 bases). Trimming removed 5 bases from V and 1 base from J, with 8 bases in between. The CDR3 is made up of 13 amino acids. Germline V gives CDR1 SEHNR, CDR2 FQNEAQ (reference sequence). In DNA, the CDR3 is TGTGCCAGCAGCCCGCAGGGGAACACTGAAGCTTTCTTT. Translated, it gives CASSPQGNTEAFF.

The V and J genes are TRBV4-3 and TRBJ2-1; tentative D call: TRBD1 (5 bases). CDR1 is LGHNA and CDR2 is YSLEER in the germline V gene. This CDR3 comprises 17 residues. With 0 bases removed from V and 0 bases from J, the gap between germline ends came to 12 bases. The CDR3 loop is CASSQDPGRASYNEQFF. The CDR3 DNA sequence: TGCGCCAGCAGCCAAGATCCGGGCAGGGCCTCCTACAATGAGCAGTTCTTC.

This chain links TRBV19 with TRBJ2-1; D unclear. The V end was cut by 0 bases, the J end by 6 bases, with 18 bases between. The germline V gene encodes CDR1 LNHDA and CDR2 SQIVND (reference sequence). The length of the CDR3 is 17 residues. The CDR3 nucleotides read TGTGCCAGTAGTATAGAGTCTCCCCATCCGTTCTCCAATGAGCAGTTCTTC. Translating it yields CASSIESPHPFSNEQFF.

The chain recombines TRBV7-8 with TRBJ2-7; possibly TRBD1 for D (6 bases). CDR1 is SGHVS and CDR2 is FQNEAQ in the germline V gene. V dropped 4 bases and J dropped 2 bases, with 15 bases sitting between them. This CDR3 spans 15 amino acids. The CDR3 DNA is TGTGCCAGCAGCTCCCCTCTGACAGGCCCCTACGAGCAGTACTTC. As protein: CASSSPLTGPYEQYF.

The chain carries TRBV20-1 and TRBJ2-1, with D uncertain. V was pared by 3 bases and J by 8 bases, with 5 bases between. The CDR3 is made up of 10 amino acids. The germline CDR1 and CDR2 sequences are DFQATT and SNEGSKA (reference sequence). The DNA of the CDR3 is TGCAGTGCTAGGGGCTATGAGCAGTTCTTC. Translation gives CSARGYEQFF.

V gene TRBV18 combines with J gene TRBJ2-1; weak D call: TRBD1 (5 bases). Germline CDR1 reads KGHSH; CDR2 reads LQKENI. The CDR3 loop spans 15 amino acids. The V and J ends lost 8 bases and 4 bases respectively, with 18 bases between them. CDR3 sequence reads: CASREDMAGYNEQFF. In DNA form, the CDR3 reads TGTGCCAGCAGAGAGGACATGGCAGGTTACAATGAGCAGTTCTTC.

The V and J genes are TRBV7-9 and TRBJ2-5, with D perhaps TRBD2 (5 bases). Germline assignment: CDR1 SEHNR and CDR2 FQNEAQ (reference sequence). Trimming pared 3 bases from V and 5 bases from J, leaving 10 bases between. CDR3 length: 13 amino acids. CDR3 protein: CASSFSSSETQYF. The DNA for the CDR3 is TGTGCCAGCAGCTTTAGTTCTAGCGAGACCCAGTACTTC.

The rearrangement links TRBV29-1 to TRBJ2-1; unclear D gene. The V and J ends lost 1 base and 7 bases respectively, with 14 bases between them. The CDR3 loop spans 14 amino acids. Per germline, CDR1 SQVTM and CDR2 ANQGSEA. This chain's CDR3 is CSVEGPHSLNEQFF. DNA of the CDR3: TGCAGCGTTGAAGGCCCCCACTCACTTAATGAGCAGTTCTTC.

The chain has TRBV13 and TRBJ2-7; 11 bases agree with TRBD1. The ends lost 4 bases at V and 3 bases at J; junction bases unmatched: 20. Germline CDR1 reads PRHDT; CDR2 reads FYEKMQ (reference sequence). CDR3 size: 20 residues. This CDR3 is CASSSRGRWDRGTPHYEQYF. DNA for the CDR3: TGTGCCAGCAGCTCTAGGGGCCGGTGGGACAGGGGGACCCCACACTACGAGCAGTACTTC. Using reference TRBV13 and TRBJ2-7 for the parts outside the CDR3, the full variable domain is AAGVIQSPRHLIKEKRETATLKCYPIPRHDTVYWYQQGPGQDPQFLISFYEKMQSDKGSIPDRFSAQQFSDYHSELNMSSLELGDSALYFCASSSRGRWDRGTPHYEQYFGPGTRLTVT.

This chain's CDR3 is CASSSLAGREQYF. The CDR3 coding sequence is TGTGCCAGCAGCTCCCTAGCGGGTAGGGAGCAGTACTTC. This chain links TRBV7-2 with TRBJ2-7; TRBD2 aligns across 8 bases. The CDR3 is 13 amino acids. Trimming removed 4 bases from V and 7 bases from J; junction bases left unmatched: 6. Germline loops: CDR1 SGHTA, CDR2 FQGNSA.

The chain carries TRBV11-3 and TRBJ2-1; weak D call: TRBD2 (5 bases). The V gene lost 5 bases and the J gene lost 13 bases, with 15 bases spanning the gap. Germline CDR1 and CDR2: SGHNT and YENEEA. This CDR3 comprises 12 residues. The CDR3 DNA sequence: TGTGCCAGCAGCCAACTCGTCGGGGATCAGTTCTTC. It yields the protein CASSQLVGDQFF.

The chain couples TRBV6-1 to TRBJ2-4; D perhaps matches TRBD1 (5 bases). Between the trimmed V and J ends, which lost 8 bases and 7 bases, there was a span of 18 bases. In germline, CDR1 is MNHNS, CDR2 SASEGT. The CDR3 consists of 14 residues. CDR3 in DNA: TGTGCCAGCCTTTCAACGACAGTTCGCAACATTCAGTACTTC. Protein: CASLSTTVRNIQYF.

V is TRBV29-1 and J is TRBJ2-7, with D perhaps assigned TRBD1 or TRBD2 (5 bases each). CDR1 is SQVTM and CDR2 is ANQGSEA in the germline V gene. This CDR3 spans 13 amino acids. V was cut by 7 bases and J by 2 bases, with 15 bases left in between. The CDR3 region is CSARDQSTYEQYF. The CDR3 DNA follows: TGCAGCGCCCGGGACCAATCAACCTACGAGCAGTACTTC.

V is TRBV7-9 and J is TRBJ2-1; D is uncertain. The length of the CDR3 is 13 residues. Trimming stripped 5 bases from V and 5 bases from J, with 10 bases between. CDR1 SEHNR and CDR2 FQNEAQ come from the germline V gene (reference sequence). CDR3 DNA: TGTGCCAGCAGCCCCAGACCGAACAATGAGCAGTTCTTC. It specifies CASSPRPNNEQFF.

The gene calls are TRBV29-1 and TRBJ2-2; tentative D call: TRBD2 (6 bases). The V end lost 7 bases, the J end lost 1 base, and 19 bases lay between the germline ends. Germline CDR1 SQVTM, CDR2 ANQGSEA. This CDR3 comprises 16 residues. Here the CDR3 DNA reads TGCAGCGCCTCCGGGAGCCCTCACGAGAACACCGGGGAGCTGTTTTTT. It specifies CSASGSPHENTGELFF.

This clone was seen a single time. The chain has TRBV28 and TRBJ2-5; unclear D gene. V lost 8 bases, J lost 1 base, and 11 bases lay in between. The CDR3 is 13 amino acids. Germline values: CDR1 MDHEN, CDR2 SYDVKM. CDR3 amino acids: CASGDRVQETQYF. The CDR3 DNA is TGTGCCAGCGGAGACCGGGTCCAAGAGACCCAGTACTTC.

The chain carries TRBV4-1 and TRBJ2-1; 11 bases line up with TRBD2. The CDR3 contains 17 residues. V shed 3 bases and J 2 bases; nucleotides not matched to a gene: 6. Germline loops: CDR1 MGHRA, CDR2 YSYEKL. For the CDR3, the DNA is TGCGCCAGCAGCCACCTGACTAGCGGGATCGCCTACAATGAGCAGTTCTTC. Translation: CASSHLTSGIAYNEQFF.